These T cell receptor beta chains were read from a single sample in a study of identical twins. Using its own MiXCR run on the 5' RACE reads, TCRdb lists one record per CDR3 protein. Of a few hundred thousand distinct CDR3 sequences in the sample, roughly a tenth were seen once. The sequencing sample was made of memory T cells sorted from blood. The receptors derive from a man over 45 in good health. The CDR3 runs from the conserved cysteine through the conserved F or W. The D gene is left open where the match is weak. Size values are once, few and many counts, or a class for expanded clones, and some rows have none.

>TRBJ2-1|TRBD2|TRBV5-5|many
CASSLVAGISYNEQFF
TGTGCCAGCAGCTTGGTAGCGGGTATCTCCTACAATGAGCAGTTCTTC
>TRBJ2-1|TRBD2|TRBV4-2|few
CASSPQGSSGSRSYNEQFF
TGTGCCAGCAGCCCACAAGGTTCTAGCGGGAGTCGCTCCTACAATGAGCAGTTCTTC
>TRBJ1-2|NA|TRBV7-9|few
CASSFVRGNYGYTF
TGTGCCAGCAGCTTTGTCAGGGGAAACTATGGCTACACCTTC
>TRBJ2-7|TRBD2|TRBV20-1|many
CSARDGAGGYEQYF
TGCAGTGCTAGAGATGGGGCGGGGGGCTACGAGCAGTACTTC
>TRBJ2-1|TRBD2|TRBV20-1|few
CSARDSSGPSSYNEQFF
TGCAGTGCTAGAGATTCTAGCGGCCCAAGCTCCTACAATGAGCAGTTCTTC
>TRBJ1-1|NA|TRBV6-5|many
CASSYVGRGRGNTEAFF
TGTGCCAGCAGTTATGTGGGCAGGGGAAGAGGGAACACTGAAGCTTTCTTT
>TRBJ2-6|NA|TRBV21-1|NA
CASRVRDQGSGANVLTF
TGTGCCAGCAGGGTCAGGGATCAGGGCTCTGGGGCCAACGTCCTGACTTTC
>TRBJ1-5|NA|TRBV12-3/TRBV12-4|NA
CASSFELSPNQPQHF
TGTGCCAGCAGTTTTGAACTATCCCCCAATCAGCCCCAGCATTTT
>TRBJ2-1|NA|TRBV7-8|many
CASSLAPFGSYNEQFF
TGTGCCAGCAGCTTAGCCCCGTTTGGGTCCTACAATGAGCAGTTCTTC
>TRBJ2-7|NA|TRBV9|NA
CASSVGVADAYEQYF
TGTGCCAGCAGCGTAGGGGTAGCGGATGCCTACGAGCAGTACTTC
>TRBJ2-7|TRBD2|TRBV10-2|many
CASSQGSGVYYEQYF
TGCGCCAGCAGTCAGGGTAGCGGGGTGTACTACGAGCAGTACTTC
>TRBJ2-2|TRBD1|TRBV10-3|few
CAIEGQRNTGELFF
TGTGCCATCGAGGGACAGAGGAACACCGGGGAGCTGTTTTTT
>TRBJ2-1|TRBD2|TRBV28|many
CASSPPWGGGYNEQFF
TGTGCCAGCAGTCCACCTTGGGGCGGGGGGTACAATGAGCAGTTCTTC
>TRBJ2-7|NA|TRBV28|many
CASSFPPQGNEQYF
TGTGCCAGCAGTTTCCCCCCGCAGGGAAACGAGCAGTACTTC
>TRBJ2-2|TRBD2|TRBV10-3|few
CAISSTTSGMTGELFF
TGTGCCATCAGCTCGACGACTAGCGGGATGACCGGGGAGCTGTTTTTT
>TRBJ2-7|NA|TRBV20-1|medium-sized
CSARDGGGAYEQYF
TGCAGTGCTAGAGATGGAGGGGGGGCCTACGAGCAGTACTTC
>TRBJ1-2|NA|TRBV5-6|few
CASSLSKDRSYGYTF
TGTGCCAGCAGCTTGTCGAAGGACCGAAGCTATGGCTACACCTTC
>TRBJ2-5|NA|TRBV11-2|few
CASSNQKTQYF
TGTGCCAGCAGCAATCAGAAGACCCAGTACTTC